This passage covers 2 T cell receptor beta chains from one sample sequenced in a study of regulatory T cells in long-lasting Graves disease. Time point described: newly diagnosed GD, antithyroid drugs for less than 3 months. RNA extracted from PBMCs served as the sequencing template. Relying on iRepertoire HTBI primers and Arm-PCR of CDR3 regions, the team built TCR beta libraries. MiXCR, applied by TCRdb to the multiplex PCR reads, yields one record per CDR3 protein. The data contain roughly 420,000 distinct CDR3 sequences, about 14% of them seen just once; the ten biggest clones take up approximately 21%. This specimen consisted of peripheral blood mononuclear cells (PBMCs), obtained at new diagnosis, from a patient treated with antithyroid drugs. The receptors shown here come from a female donor with Graves disease.

This clonotype has a count of ten or more. V is TRBV6-5 and J is TRBJ2-5; TRBD2 matches 15 bases. Germline V gene data show CDR1 as MNHEY and CDR2 as SVGAGI. With V trimmed by 2 bases and J by 5 bases, 15 bases remained unmatched. The CDR3 contains 20 residues. CDR3 DNA sequence: TGTGCCAGCAGTTACACACTAGCCGGGACTAGCGGGGGGCCACGGGAGACCCAGTACTTC. Amino acid sequence: CASSYTLAGTSGGPRETQYF.

This clonotype was counted ten times or more. Here the CDR3 reads CSATPHSMNTEAFF. The CDR3 DNA follows: TGCAGTGCGACGCCCCATAGCATGAACACTGAAGCTTTCTTT. This rearrangement joins TRBV20-1 to TRBJ1-1; D remains ambiguous. The germline V gene has CDR1 DFQATT and CDR2 SNEGSKA (reference sequence). The CDR3 length is 14 residues. Trimming took 6 bases from V and 0 from J, leaving 14 bases between them.